These 17 T cell receptor beta chains share one sample of origin, sequenced in a study of blood T cell repertoires in COVID-19. Clones were sequenced by immunoSEQ multiplex PCR, and TCRdb holds only the in-frame ones, with some missing. The profile shows about 98,000 clones, about 80% of them singletons. Sequenced sample: peripheral blood. The receptors come from a man in his 70s with acute or convalescent COVID-19.

The chain uses TRBV6-5 and TRBJ2-1; the D gene is possibly TRBD1 (5 bases). Germline V lookup: CDR1 MNHEY, CDR2 SVGAGI. Trimming took off 4 bases at V and 1 base at J, with 8 bases between the two ends. The CDR3 extends over 14 amino acids. The CDR3 sequence: CASSLRGSYNEQFF. The CDR3 coding sequence is TGTGCCAGCAGTTTAAGGGGATCCTACAATGAGCAGTTCTTC.

This chain links TRBV19 with TRBJ1-1; 7 bases are shared with TRBD1. After removal of 0 bases from V and 4 bases from J, the junction contained 5 bases not matched to a gene. The CDR3 has 15 amino acids. From germline, CDR1 is LNHDA and CDR2 SQIVND (reference sequence). The CDR3, as DNA: TGTGCCAGTAGTATAGATACCCAGGGGGGCACTGAAGCTTTCTTT. It specifies CASSIDTQGGTEAFF.

The chain carries TRBV5-4 and TRBJ2-5; 7 positions match TRBD1. V lost 5 bases, J lost 4 bases, and 8 bases stayed unmatched. The CDR3 totals 14 residues. Germline V lookup: CDR1 SGHNT, CDR2 YYREEE (reference sequence). The CDR3 sequence: CASRPGQKGETQYF. The CDR3 DNA reads as TGTGCCAGCAGACCGGGACAGAAGGGAGAGACCCAGTACTTC.

This chain joins TRBV5-5 and TRBJ2-2; 13 bases align to TRBD2. The CDR3 extends over 17 amino acids. With 3 bases clipped from V and 5 bases from J, the junction kept 7 bases outside the gene matches. Germline CDR1 reads SGHKS; CDR2 reads YYEKEE (reference sequence). CDR3 residues: CASSSSQTSGRTGELFF. DNA for the CDR3: TGTGCCAGCAGCTCATCTCAGACTAGCGGGAGGACCGGGGAGCTGTTTTTT. The whole variable domain, remainder taken from reference TRBV5-5 and TRBJ2-2, is DAGVTQSPTHLIKTRGQQVTLRCSPISGHKSVSWYQQVLGQGPQFIFQYYEKEERGRGNFPDRFSARQFPNYSSELNVNALLLGDSALYLCASSSSQTSGRTGELFFGEGSRLTVL.

The V and J genes are TRBV9 and TRBJ1-4, with 7 bases that match TRBD1. The germline V gene encodes CDR1 SGDLS and CDR2 YYNGEE. Unmatched junction bases numbered 5, after V lost 4 bases and J lost 5 bases. The CDR3 totals 14 residues. CDR3 amino acids: CASSPDRVNEKLFF. The CDR3 nucleotides read TGTGCCAGCAGCCCCGACAGGGTGAATGAAAAACTGTTTTTT.

V and J are TRBV28 and TRBJ2-3; maybe TRBD2 (7 bases). Trimming stripped 5 bases from V and 7 bases from J, with 19 bases between. The CDR3 sequence is 15 residues long. Germline V gene data show CDR1 as MDHEN and CDR2 as SYDVKM. DNA for the CDR3: TGTGCCAGCAGTCCGAGTTCGGGGGGCGCGTATACGCAGTATTTT. This translates into CASSPSSGGAYTQYF.

For the CDR3, the DNA is TGCGCCAGCAGCCATTCTCCCCGGGGGGAGTACCAAGAGACCCAGTACTTC. It yields the protein CASSHSPRGEYQETQYF. This sequence joins TRBV4-1 and TRBJ2-5; TRBD2 matches 7 bases. Germline V CDR1 and CDR2: MGHRA, YSYEKL. The CDR3 covers 17 residues. The V gene end was trimmed by 3 bases and the J gene end by 0 bases; junction bases not matched to a gene: 10.

V and J are TRBV6-5 and TRBJ2-7; D uncertain. Germline assignment: CDR1 MNHEY and CDR2 SVGAGI. Trimming stripped 6 bases from V and 2 bases from J, with 14 bases between. The CDR3 loop spans 14 amino acids. The chain's CDR3 is CASSDTLQPYEQYF. CDR3 coding DNA: TGTGCCAGCAGCGACACCCTACAGCCCTACGAGCAGTACTTC.

V usage is TRBV9 and J usage is TRBJ2-1, with D unclear. Trimming took off 2 bases at V and 0 bases at J, with 9 bases between the two ends. The CDR3 loop spans 15 amino acids. CDR1 and CDR2 (germline): SGDLS, YYNGEE. CDR3 sequence: CASSVDLSSYNEQFF. The CDR3 DNA is TGTGCCAGCAGCGTCGACTTGAGCTCCTACAATGAGCAGTTCTTC.

The genes are TRBV10-1 and TRBJ1-1; D is unclear. CDR3 length: 11 residues. The V and J ends lost 3 bases and 7 bases respectively, with 6 bases between them. Germline V gene data show CDR1 as WNHNN and CDR2 as SYGVQD (reference sequence). The CDR3 DNA sequence: TGCGCCAGCAGTGAAATCGTTGAAGCTTTCTTT. This codes for CASSEIVEAFF.

The J gene is TRBJ2-1, the V gene TRBV7-8, with 7 bases matching TRBD1. This CDR3 has 12 amino acids. With V trimmed by 5 bases and J by 10 bases, 5 bases remained unmatched. Germline assignment: CDR1 SGHVS and CDR2 FQNEAQ. Here the CDR3 reads CASSREDREQFF. In DNA form, the CDR3 reads TGTGCCAGCAGCCGCGAGGACAGGGAGCAGTTCTTC.

The chain combines TRBV2 with TRBJ2-1; 12 bases are a match to TRBD2. Germline lookup yields CDR1 SNHLY and CDR2 FYNNEI. The CDR3 is 16 amino acids. The J segment lost 1 base and the V segment lost 4 bases, leaving 2 bases of the junction unmatched. The CDR3: CASSGLAGVSYNEQFF. CDR3 sequence (DNA): TGTGCCAGCAGTGGACTAGCGGGAGTATCCTACAATGAGCAGTTCTTC.

The CDR3, as DNA: TGTGCCAGCAGTTTTTGGGTCGGTGGGGGCCACTACGAGCAGTACTTC. This sequence encodes CASSFWVGGGHYEQYF. The chain joins TRBV28 to TRBJ2-7; tentatively, D is TRBD1 (6 bases). V lost 3 bases, J lost 3 bases, and 18 bases lay in between. Germline V gene data show CDR1 as MDHEN and CDR2 as SYDVKM. The CDR3 consists of 16 residues.

The chain combines TRBV6-1 with TRBJ1-5; TRBD1 agrees at 9 bases. The CDR3 extends over 14 amino acids. Trimming took 6 bases from V and 7 from J; bases not matched to a gene: 7. CDR1 and CDR2 (germline): MNHNS, SASEGT. CDR3 protein: CASSQDRGYQPQHF. Here the CDR3 DNA reads TGTGCCAGCAGCCAAGACAGGGGGTACCAGCCCCAGCATTTT.

The rearrangement uses TRBV19 and TRBJ1-5; D remains unclear. V lost 6 bases, J lost 7 bases, and 13 bases lay in between. Germline values: CDR1 LNHDA, CDR2 SQIVND (reference sequence). This CDR3 has 13 amino acids. The CDR3 spells CASSHSIVQPQHF. CDR3 bases: TGTGCCAGTAGCCATAGCATTGTCCAGCCCCAGCATTTT. Complete variable domain (other parts from reference TRBV19 and TRBJ1-5): DGGITQSPKYLFRKEGQNVTLSCEQNLNHDAMYWYRQDPGQGLRLIYYSQIVNDFQKGDIAEGYSVSREKKESFPLTVTSAQKNPTAFYLCASSHSIVQPQHFGDGTRLSIL.

This clone was seen a single time. The chain carries TRBV19 and TRBJ1-2; tentative D call: TRBD1 (6 bases). The CDR3 has 13 amino acids. The V end lost 10 bases, the J end lost 0 bases, and 12 bases lay between the germline ends. Germline CDR1 LNHDA, CDR2 SQIVND (reference sequence). As DNA, the CDR3 is TGTGCCACAGAACAGGGTTCTAACTATGGCTACACCTTC. This translates into CATEQGSNYGYTF.

The chain carries TRBV15 and TRBJ1-5; D perhaps matches TRBD1 (5 bases). In germline, CDR1 is LNHNV, CDR2 YYDKDF (reference sequence). The CDR3 is made up of 16 amino acids. Trimming left V 1 base short and J 1 base short, with 11 bases between. This CDR3 is CATSRARGESNQPQHF. The CDR3 bases are TGTGCCACCAGCAGAGCGCGGGGGGAAAGCAATCAGCCCCAGCATTTT.